The TCR beta chain under discussion was sequenced for a study of beta chain features in type 1 diabetes. The overall study: Investigators examined approximately 110,000,000 sorted cells across all samples.

Every donor had blood drawn once into heparin, approximately 0.11 L on average. Remarks on this clone: The antigen is unknown.

Every bit of the isolated RNA underwent reverse transcription, so sequencing read expressed TCRB transcripts. Profiling relied on immunoSEQ multiplex PCR, and the TCRdb table lists in-frame clones only, not all of them. The data show about 350,000 clones, with 20% seen just once and around 0.04% held by the top ten. The J segment lost 7 bases and the V segment lost 0 bases, leaving 8 bases of the junction unmatched. The germline V gene has CDR1 KGHSH and CDR2 LQKENI. CDR3 length equals 16 residues. Study-level findings and limits: cDNA-based reads could over-represent cells with high TCR expression. PCR might favor shorter templates, but any such skew would affect patients and controls equally.

This receptor was identified in a woman aged 18-29 years in good health. This rearrangement joins TRBV18 to TRBJ1-4; the match to TRBD1 covers 7 bases. The sequencing input was naive CD4+ T cells from blood. In nucleotides, the CDR3 is TGTGCCAGCTCACCACCGGGTGGTAACAGGGGTGAAAAACTGTTTTTT. This gives the protein CASSPPGGNRGEKLFF.